Listed below are T cell receptor beta chains from one sample, sequenced in a study of blood T cell repertoires in COVID-19. Sequencing used immunoSEQ multiplex PCR; TCRdb keeps in-frame clones, though not all of them. The repertoire consists of about 400,000 clones, with around 86% occurring once and the leading ten covering almost 1.5%. Input material: peripheral blood. Receptor source: a woman in her twenties or thirties with active or convalescent COVID-19. Each CDR3 is given with its conserved first and last residue. The D gene is left open where the match is weak. Size is omitted from some rows. Given values are once, few, many or a class for expanded clones.

clone_size d_call j_call v_call cdr3_aa cdr3_nt
- TRBD1 TRBJ1-2 TRBV5-1 CASSYRQGADGYTF TGCGCCAGCAGCTACAGACAGGGGGCAGATGGCTACACCTTC
- - TRBJ2-2 TRBV29-1 CSVEPGKQGRATGELFF TGCAGCGTTGAACCCGGAAAGCAGGGGAGGGCGACCGGGGAGCTGTTTTTT
- TRBD1 TRBJ2-6 TRBV6-6 CASSLNSGTGRFSGANVLTF TGTGCCAGCAGTCTCAACTCCGGGACAGGGAGATTTTCTGGGGCCAACGTCCTGACTTTC
- - TRBJ2-3 TRBV21-1 CASSKEPVDTQYF TGTGCCAGCAGCAAAGAGCCTGTAGATACGCAGTATTTT
- - TRBJ2-1 TRBV6-5 CASSYSIGGALNEQFF TGTGCCAGCAGTTACTCGATAGGCGGGGCCCTCAATGAGCAGTTCTTC
- TRBD2 TRBJ2-3 TRBV7-2 CASSLVGGGATDTQYF TGTGCCAGCAGCTTAGTGGGCGGGGGGGCGACAGATACGCAGTATTTT
few TRBD2 TRBJ2-1 TRBV19 CASSWGGLSNEQFF TGTGCCAGTAGTTGGGGAGGGTTGAGCAATGAGCAGTTCTTC
few - TRBJ1-5 TRBV15 CATTPHSGAGQPQHF TGTGCCACCACCCCCCATTCAGGGGCAGGGCAGCCCCAGCATTTT
- - TRBJ1-2 TRBV25-1 CASSEGGIYGYTF TGTGCCAGCAGTGAAGGGGGGATCTATGGCTACACCTTC
once TRBD1 TRBJ1-4 TRBV5-1 CASSFGQGDEKLFF TGCGCCAGCAGCTTTGGACAGGGTGACGAAAAACTGTTTTTT
- - TRBJ2-3 TRBV7-6 CASSLGSGVGTDTQYF TGTGCCAGCAGCTTAGGTTCCGGAGTCGGCACAGATACGCAGTATTTT
- - TRBJ2-6 TRBV10-3 CAISETGAGANVLTF TGTGCCATCAGTGAGACGGGGGCTGGGGCCAACGTCCTGACTTTC
- - TRBJ2-1 TRBV14 CASSQTDRDFNEQFF TGTGCCAGCAGCCAAACGGACAGAGATTTCAATGAGCAGTTCTTC
- - TRBJ2-2 TRBV10-1 CASSPDTNTGELFF TGCGCCAGCAGTCCCGACACTAACACCGGGGAGCTGTTTTTT
once - TRBJ1-5 TRBV21-1 CASSKGPRSASGQPQHF TGTGCCAGCAGCAAAGGCCCGAGGTCAGCATCGGGACAGCCCCAGCATTTT
- - TRBJ2-4 TRBV25-1 CASSESSGQGKNIQYF TGTGCCAGCAGTGAATCATCCGGGCAGGGGAAAAACATTCAGTACTTC
few TRBD1 TRBJ1-1 TRBV19 CASSPHTRLRDRYTEAFF TGTGCCAGTAGTCCCCACACAAGGCTTCGGGACAGATACACTGAAGCTTTCTTT
- - TRBJ2-1 TRBV5-4 CASSLGQEQFF TGTGCCAGCAGCTTGGGACAGGAGCAGTTCTTC
once TRBD2 TRBJ2-1 TRBV19 CASSIGTSGSGGNEQFF TGTGCCAGTAGTATAGGGACTAGCGGGAGCGGGGGGAATGAGCAGTTCTTC
- TRBD1 TRBJ2-5 TRBV12-3/TRBV12-4 CASRDRGRETQYF TGTGCCAGCCGGGACAGGGGTCGAGAGACCCAGTACTTC
- - TRBJ1-4 TRBV7-9 CASSVHARGSVGEKLFF TGTGCCAGCAGCGTCCATGCGCGGGGGAGTGTTGGTGAAAAACTGTTTTTT
- - TRBJ1-1 TRBV5-4 CASSFRGAEAFF TGTGCCAGCAGCTTTCGGGGGGCGGAAGCTTTCTTT
- - TRBJ1-4 TRBV7-7 CASSPQGANEKLFF TGTGCCAGCAGCCCACAGGGCGCCAATGAAAAACTGTTTTTT
- TRBD1 TRBJ1-2 TRBV19 CASTQSTGGIYGYTF TGTGCCAGTACCCAATCGACAGGGGGCATCTATGGCTACACCTTC
- TRBD1 TRBJ1-1 TRBV18 CASSEYRTGDNTEAFF TGTGCCAGCTCCGAGTACCGGACAGGGGATAACACTGAAGCTTTCTTT
- TRBD1 TRBJ1-5 TRBV2 CASSEDRDQPQHF TGTGCCAGCAGTGAGGACAGGGATCAGCCCCAGCATTTT
- - TRBJ2-2 TRBV7-6 CASSTPERGYGELFF TGTGCCAGCAGCACCCCAGAAAGAGGTTACGGGGAGCTGTTTTTT
- TRBD1 TRBJ1-1 TRBV20-1 CSASGQGDTEAFF TGCAGTGCTAGTGGACAGGGGGACACTGAAGCTTTCTTT
- - TRBJ2-3 TRBV6-5 CASTPGGTDTQYF TGTGCCAGCACCCCGGGAGGCACAGATACGCAGTATTTT
- - TRBJ1-2 TRBV6-6 CASSMGRAHVYTF TGTGCCAGTAGTATGGGGAGGGCCCATGTCTACACCTTC
- - TRBJ1-2 TRBV5-1 CASSSTGSNYGYTF TGCGCCAGCAGCTCGACAGGTTCTAACTATGGCTACACCTTC
- - TRBJ1-1 TRBV5-5 CASSSAGGNLEAFF TGTGCCAGCAGCTCGGCCGGCGGGAACCTTGAAGCTTTCTTT
- - TRBJ1-1 TRBV6-1 CASSESRDTEAFF TGTGCCAGCAGTGAGTCGAGGGACACTGAAGCTTTCTTT
- TRBD2 TRBJ2-7 TRBV4-1 CASSQVVGGGAGNEQYF TGCGCCAGCAGCCAAGTTGTTGGCGGGGGGGCTGGGAACGAGCAGTACTTC
once - TRBJ2-7 TRBV7-8 CASSPSLYEQYF TGTGCCAGCAGCCCGAGCCTCTACGAGCAGTACTTC
once - TRBJ2-1 TRBV21-1 CASSKATLAGLLNHEQFF TGTGCCAGCAGCAAAGCGACCCTAGCGGGACTTCTAAATCATGAGCAGTTCTTC
- TRBD2 TRBJ2-7 TRBV6-1 CASSEPRLAGAYEQYF TGTGCCAGCAGTGAACCTCGTTTAGCGGGGGCCTACGAGCAGTACTTC
- TRBD2 TRBJ2-1 TRBV4-1 CASRHRPGLAEFGEQFF TGCGCCAGCAGACACAGACCGGGACTAGCGGAGTTCGGTGAGCAGTTCTTC
- - TRBJ1-1 TRBV7-9 CASSLGAPREAFF TGTGCCAGCAGCCTAGGGGCCCCCCGGGAAGCTTTCTTT
- - TRBJ1-1 TRBV30 CASMDFTEAFF TGTGCCTCGATGGACTTCACTGAAGCTTTCTTT
- - TRBJ2-5 TRBV6-1 CASSEGVGEFQETQYF TGTGCCAGCAGTGAAGGCGTCGGGGAGTTTCAAGAGACCCAGTACTTC
- TRBD1 TRBJ1-6 TRBV27 CASSLTVDRGVSYNSPLHF TGTGCCAGCAGTTTAACCGTCGACAGGGGGGTCTCCTATAATTCACCCCTCCACTTT
- TRBD2 TRBJ2-7 TRBV30 CAWSGLALNGEQYF TGTGCCTGGAGCGGACTAGCGTTGAACGGCGAGCAGTACTTC
- TRBD2 TRBJ2-3 TRBV29-1 CSVLAGPGDTQYF TGCAGCGTTCTAGCGGGACCGGGGGATACGCAGTATTTT
- TRBD1 TRBJ1-1 TRBV7-9 CASSTRQGTEAFF TGTGCCAGCAGCACCCGACAGGGTACTGAAGCTTTCTTT
- TRBD1 TRBJ2-1 TRBV5-1 CASTRSGQGAYNEQFF TGCGCCAGCACCAGAAGTGGACAGGGGGCCTACAATGAGCAGTTCTTC
- TRBD1 TRBJ2-7 TRBV29-1 CSVTGSSYEQYF TGCAGCGTGACAGGGTCCTCCTACGAGCAGTACTTC